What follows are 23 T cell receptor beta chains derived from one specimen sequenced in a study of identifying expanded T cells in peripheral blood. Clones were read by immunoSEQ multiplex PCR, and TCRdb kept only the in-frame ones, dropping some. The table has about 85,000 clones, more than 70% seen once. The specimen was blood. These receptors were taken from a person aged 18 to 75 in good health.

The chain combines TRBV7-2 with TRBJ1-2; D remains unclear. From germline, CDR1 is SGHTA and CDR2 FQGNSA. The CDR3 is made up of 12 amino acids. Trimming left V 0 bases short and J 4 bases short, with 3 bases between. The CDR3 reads CASSLAGYGYTF. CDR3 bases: TGTGCCAGCAGCTTAGCGGGCTATGGCTACACCTTC.

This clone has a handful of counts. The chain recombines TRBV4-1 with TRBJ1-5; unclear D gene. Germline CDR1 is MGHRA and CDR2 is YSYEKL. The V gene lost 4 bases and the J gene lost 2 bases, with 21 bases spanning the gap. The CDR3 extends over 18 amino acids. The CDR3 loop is CASSPRSFESGGNQPQHF. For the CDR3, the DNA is TGCGCCAGCAGCCCACGGAGTTTCGAATCTGGGGGCAATCAGCCCCAGCATTTT.

The CDR3 spells CASSLPGQGSYEQYF. The CDR3 DNA reads as TGTGCCAGCAGTCTCCCGGGACAGGGATCCTACGAGCAGTACTTC. The rearrangement joins TRBV6-6 to TRBJ2-7; 9 bases agree with TRBD1. The CDR3 runs 15 residues. Germline CDR1 and CDR2: MNHNY and SVGAGI (reference sequence). V lost 5 bases and J lost 1; bases outside the gene matches: 6.

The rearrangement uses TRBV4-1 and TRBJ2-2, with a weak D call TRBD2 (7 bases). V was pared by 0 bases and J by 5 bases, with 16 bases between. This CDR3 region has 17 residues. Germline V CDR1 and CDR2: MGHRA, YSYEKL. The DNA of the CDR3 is TGCGCCAGCAGCCAAGATGGGGGGGGCGTCGAGACCGGGGAGCTGTTTTTT. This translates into CASSQDGGGVETGELFF.

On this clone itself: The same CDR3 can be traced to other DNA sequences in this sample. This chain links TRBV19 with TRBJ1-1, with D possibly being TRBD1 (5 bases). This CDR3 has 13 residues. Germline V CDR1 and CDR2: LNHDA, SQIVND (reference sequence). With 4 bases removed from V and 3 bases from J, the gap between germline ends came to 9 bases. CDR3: CASSTTGYTEAFF. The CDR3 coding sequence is TGTGCCAGTAGTACCACAGGTTACACTGAAGCTTTCTTT.

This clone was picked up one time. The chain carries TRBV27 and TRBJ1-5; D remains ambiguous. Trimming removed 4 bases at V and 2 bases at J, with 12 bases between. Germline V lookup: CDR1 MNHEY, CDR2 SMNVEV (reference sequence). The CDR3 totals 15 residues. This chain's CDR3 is CASSSPTERNQPQHF. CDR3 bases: TGTGCCAGCAGTTCGCCAACAGAGCGCAATCAGCCCCAGCATTTT.

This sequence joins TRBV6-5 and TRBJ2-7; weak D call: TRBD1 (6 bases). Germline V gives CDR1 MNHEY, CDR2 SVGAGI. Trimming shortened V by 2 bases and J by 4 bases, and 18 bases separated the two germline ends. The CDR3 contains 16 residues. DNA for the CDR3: TGTGCCAGCAGTTACCCTCAGGACAGAAAAAAATACGAGCAGTACTTC. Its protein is CASSYPQDRKKYEQYF.

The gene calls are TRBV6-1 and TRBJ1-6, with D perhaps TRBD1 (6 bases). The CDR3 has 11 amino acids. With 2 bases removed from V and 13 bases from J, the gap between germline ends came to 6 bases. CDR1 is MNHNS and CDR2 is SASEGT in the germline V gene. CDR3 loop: CASSEQGPLHF. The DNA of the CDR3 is TGTGCCAGCAGTGAACAGGGGCCCCTCCACTTT.

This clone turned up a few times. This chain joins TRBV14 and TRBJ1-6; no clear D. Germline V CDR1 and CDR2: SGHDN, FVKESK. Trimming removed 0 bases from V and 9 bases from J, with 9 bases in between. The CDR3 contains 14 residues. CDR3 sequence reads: CASSQDLRSSPLHF. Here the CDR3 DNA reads TGTGCCAGCAGCCAAGATCTGAGGAGTTCACCCCTCCACTTT.

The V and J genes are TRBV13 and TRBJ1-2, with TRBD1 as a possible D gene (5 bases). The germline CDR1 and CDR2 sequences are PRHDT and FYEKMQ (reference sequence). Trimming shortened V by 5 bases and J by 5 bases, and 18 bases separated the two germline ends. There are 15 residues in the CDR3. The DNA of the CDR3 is TGTGCCAGCAGCCCTCGGGACCCCCGAGGGTATGGCTACACCTTC. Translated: CASSPRDPRGYGYTF. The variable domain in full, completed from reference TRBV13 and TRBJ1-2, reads AAGVIQSPRHLIKEKRETATLKCYPIPRHDTVYWYQQGPGQDPQFLISFYEKMQSDKGSIPDRFSAQQFSDYHSELNMSSLELGDSALYFCASSPRDPRGYGYTFGSGTRLTVV.

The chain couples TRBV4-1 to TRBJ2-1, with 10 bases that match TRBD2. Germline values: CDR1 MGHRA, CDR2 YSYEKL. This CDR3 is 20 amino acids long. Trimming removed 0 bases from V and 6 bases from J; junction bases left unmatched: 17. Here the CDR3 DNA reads TGCGCCAGCAGCCAAGATGCACCCCCCATCCGGACTAGCGGAATCAATGAGCAGTTCTTC. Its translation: CASSQDAPPIRTSGINEQFF.

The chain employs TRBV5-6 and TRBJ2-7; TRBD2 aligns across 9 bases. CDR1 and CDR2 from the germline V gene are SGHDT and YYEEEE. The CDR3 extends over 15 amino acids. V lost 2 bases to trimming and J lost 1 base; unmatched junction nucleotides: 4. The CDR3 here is CASSLWGLASYEQYF. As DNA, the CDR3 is TGTGCCAGCAGCTTATGGGGACTAGCATCCTACGAGCAGTACTTC. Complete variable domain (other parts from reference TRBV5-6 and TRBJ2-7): DAGVTQSPTHLIKTRGQQVTLRCSPKSGHDTVSWYQQALGQGPQFIFQYYEEEERQRGNFPDRFSGHQFPNYSSELNVNALLLGDSALYLCASSLWGLASYEQYFGPGTRLTVT.

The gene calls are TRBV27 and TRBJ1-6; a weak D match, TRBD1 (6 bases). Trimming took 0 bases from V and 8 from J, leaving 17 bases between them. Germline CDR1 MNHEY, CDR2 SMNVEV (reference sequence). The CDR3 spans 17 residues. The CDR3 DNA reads TGTGCCAGCAGTTTATCAGTAGGGGGGCTTTGGGATTCACCCCTCCACTTT. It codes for CASSLSVGGLWDSPLHF.

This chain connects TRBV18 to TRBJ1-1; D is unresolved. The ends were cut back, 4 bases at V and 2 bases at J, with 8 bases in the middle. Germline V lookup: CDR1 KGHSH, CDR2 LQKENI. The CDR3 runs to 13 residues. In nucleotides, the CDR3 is TGTGCCAGCTCACAGGGCCAAAACACTGAAGCTTTCTTT. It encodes CASSQGQNTEAFF.

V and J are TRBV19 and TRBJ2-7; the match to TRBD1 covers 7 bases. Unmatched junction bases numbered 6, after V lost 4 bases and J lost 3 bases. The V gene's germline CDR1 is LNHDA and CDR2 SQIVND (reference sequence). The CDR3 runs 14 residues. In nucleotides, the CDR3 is TGTGCCAGTAGTACCCCCGGGACAGTCTACGAGCAGTACTTC. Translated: CASSTPGTVYEQYF.

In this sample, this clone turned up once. The CDR3 bases are TGCGCCAGCAAGGTAATGACAGGGGGAGGCACTGAAGCTTTCTTT. This translates into CASKVMTGGGTEAFF. V and J are TRBV5-1 and TRBJ1-1; 9 nucleotides agree with TRBD1. Germline CDR1 SGHRS, CDR2 YFSETQ. V dropped 6 bases and J dropped 4; count of bases not matched to a gene: 10. The CDR3 totals 15 residues.

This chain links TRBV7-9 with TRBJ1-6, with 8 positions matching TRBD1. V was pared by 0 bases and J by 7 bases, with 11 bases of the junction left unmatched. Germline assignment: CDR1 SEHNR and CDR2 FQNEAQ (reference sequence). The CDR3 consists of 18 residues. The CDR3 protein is CASSLALTTGDRNSPLHF. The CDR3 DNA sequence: TGTGCCAGCAGCTTAGCGCTAACGACAGGGGACAGGAATTCACCCCTCCACTTT.

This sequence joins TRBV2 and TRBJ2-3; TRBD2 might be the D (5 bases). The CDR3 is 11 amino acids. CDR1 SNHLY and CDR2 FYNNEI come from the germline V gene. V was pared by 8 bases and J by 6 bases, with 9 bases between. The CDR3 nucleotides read TGTGCCAGCGGACTGTTGGATACGCAGTATTTT. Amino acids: CASGLLDTQYF.

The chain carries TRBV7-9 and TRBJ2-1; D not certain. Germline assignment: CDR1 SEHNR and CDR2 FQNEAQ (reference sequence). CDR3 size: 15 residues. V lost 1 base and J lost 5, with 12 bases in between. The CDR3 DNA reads TGTGCCAGCAGCTTAGAAAGACAACTCAACAATGAGCAGTTCTTC. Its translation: CASSLERQLNNEQFF.

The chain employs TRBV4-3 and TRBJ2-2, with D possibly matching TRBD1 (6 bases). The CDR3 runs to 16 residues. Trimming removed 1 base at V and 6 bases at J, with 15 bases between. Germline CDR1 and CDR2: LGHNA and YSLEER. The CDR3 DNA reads TGCGCCAGCAGCCAAGTAGCGTTACAGGGTTCCGGGGAGCTGTTTTTT. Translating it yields CASSQVALQGSGELFF.

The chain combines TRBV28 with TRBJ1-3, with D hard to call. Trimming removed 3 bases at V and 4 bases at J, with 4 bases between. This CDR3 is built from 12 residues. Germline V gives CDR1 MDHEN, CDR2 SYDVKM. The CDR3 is CASSFRGNTIYF. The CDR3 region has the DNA TGTGCCAGCAGTTTTCGAGGAAACACCATATATTTT. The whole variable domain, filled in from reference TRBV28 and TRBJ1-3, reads DVKVTQSSRYLVKRTGEKVFLECVQDMDHENMFWYRQDPGLGLRLIYFSYDVKMKEKGDIPEGYSVSREKKERFSLILESASTNQTSMYLCASSFRGNTIYFGEGSWLTVV.

The CDR3 DNA reads as TGTGCCAGCAGTTCCCGGGGGACACTGAACACTGAAGCTTTCTTT. It specifies CASSSRGTLNTEAFF. This sequence joins TRBV6-5 and TRBJ1-1; D is perhaps TRBD1 (6 bases). V was trimmed by 4 bases and J by 0 bases, leaving 12 bases between them. Germline values: CDR1 MNHEY, CDR2 SVGAGI. The CDR3 contains 15 residues.

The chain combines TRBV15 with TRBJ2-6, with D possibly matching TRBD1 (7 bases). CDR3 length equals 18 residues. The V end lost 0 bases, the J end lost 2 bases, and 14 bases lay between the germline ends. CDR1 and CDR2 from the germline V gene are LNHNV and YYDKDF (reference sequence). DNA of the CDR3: TGTGCCACCAGCAGAGAGGGCAGGGGGGTCGCTGGGGCCAACGTCCTGACTTTC. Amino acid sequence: CATSREGRGVAGANVLTF.